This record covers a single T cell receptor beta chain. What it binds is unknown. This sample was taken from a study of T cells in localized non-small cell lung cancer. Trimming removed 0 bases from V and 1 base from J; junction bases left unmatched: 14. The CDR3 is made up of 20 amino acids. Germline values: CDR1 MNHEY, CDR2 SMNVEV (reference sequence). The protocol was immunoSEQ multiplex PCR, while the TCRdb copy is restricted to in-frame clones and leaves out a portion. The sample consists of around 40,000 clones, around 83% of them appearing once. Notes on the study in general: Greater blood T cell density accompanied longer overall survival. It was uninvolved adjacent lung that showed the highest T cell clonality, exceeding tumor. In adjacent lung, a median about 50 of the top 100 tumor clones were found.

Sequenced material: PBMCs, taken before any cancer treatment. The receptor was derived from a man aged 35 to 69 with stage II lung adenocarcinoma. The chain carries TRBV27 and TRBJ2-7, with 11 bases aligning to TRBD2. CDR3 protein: CASSLSMNGLAGPRSYEQYF. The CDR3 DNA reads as TGTGCCAGCAGTTTATCGATGAACGGACTAGCGGGCCCGCGTTCCTACGAGCAGTACTTC.